This is a list of T cell receptor beta chains from one sample in a study of T-cell memory formation after mild COVID-19. TCRdb called the 5' RACE reads again in MiXCR, with one record for every CDR3 protein. The repertoire holds roughly 620,000 distinct CDR3 sequences, with about a sixth as singletons. What was sequenced was PBMCs or a T cell subset sorted from them (not recorded which). Receptor source: an adult woman who had mild COVID-19 (a few samples of this study predate the infection). Cell type and time point are not known. Each CDR3 is given with its conserved first and last residue. The order of the fields is J gene, V gene, CDR3 protein.

TRBJ2-2 | TRBV20-1 | CSARMRRGNTGELFF
TRBJ2-1 | TRBV27 | CASRAGDYNEQFF
TRBJ1-2 | TRBV12-3/TRBV12-4 | CASSLSEGAGEGGYTF
TRBJ1-2 | TRBV19 | CASSIEFRDRGPGYTF
TRBJ1-2 | TRBV20-1 | CSARYRGKDYGYTF
TRBJ2-1 | TRBV7-9 | CATDWSSYNEQFF
TRBJ1-1 | TRBV5-1 | CASSAGGVNTEAFF
TRBJ2-7 | TRBV20-1 | CSASGLAVYEQYF
TRBJ2-3 | TRBV12-3/TRBV12-4 | CASRSGATDTQYF
TRBJ2-2 | TRBV12-3/TRBV12-4 | CASSSRDGFSGELFF
TRBJ2-5 | TRBV7-9 | CASSSDRAPLGTQYF
TRBJ2-5 | TRBV7-8 | CASSLEGLAAQETQYF
TRBJ1-6 | TRBV7-2 | CASSFASLGTASNSPLHF
TRBJ2-3 | TRBV25-1 | CASSYAAELDTQYF
TRBJ2-3 | TRBV12-3/TRBV12-4 | CASSLDPGLAQYF
TRBJ2-2 | TRBV9 | CASSHAGPTERTGELFF
TRBJ2-1 | TRBV7-3 | CASSLTPPGDNRYNEQFF
TRBJ2-1 | TRBV29-1 | CSVDPSTLPVYNEQFF
TRBJ2-5 | TRBV28 | CASRGDLQTQYF
TRBJ2-1 | TRBV7-3 | CASRADGYNEQFF
TRBJ1-2 | TRBV6-5 | CASSYGRGNYGYTF
TRBJ2-7 | TRBV7-8 | CASSLGGGGVEQYF
TRBJ1-1 | TRBV5-1 | CASSPHREGTEAFF
TRBJ2-5 | TRBV10-3 | CATETENQETQYF
TRBJ2-5 | TRBV20-1 | CSARDRGGARETQYF
TRBJ2-1 | TRBV6-6 | CASSYSPGQGARNEQFF